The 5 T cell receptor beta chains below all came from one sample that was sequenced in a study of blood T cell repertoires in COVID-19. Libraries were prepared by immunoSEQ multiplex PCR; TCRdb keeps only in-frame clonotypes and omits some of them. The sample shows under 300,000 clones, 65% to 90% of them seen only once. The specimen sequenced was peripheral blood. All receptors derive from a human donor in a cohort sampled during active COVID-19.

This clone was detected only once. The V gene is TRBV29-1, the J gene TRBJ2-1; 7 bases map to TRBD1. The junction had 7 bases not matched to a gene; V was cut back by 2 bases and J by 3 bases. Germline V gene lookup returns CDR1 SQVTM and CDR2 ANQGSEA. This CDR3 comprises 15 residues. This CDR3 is CSVESWGTDYNEQFF. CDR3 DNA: TGCAGCGTTGAAAGTTGGGGGACAGACTACAATGAGCAGTTCTTC.

The CDR3 region has the DNA TGTGCCAGCAGTGAAGCGGAGGGCACCCTTCACTACACCTTC. Translating it yields CASSEAEGTLHYTF. V usage is TRBV2 and J usage is TRBJ1-2; no definite D call. Germline CDR1 and CDR2: SNHLY and FYNNEI. CDR3 length: 14 amino acids. V was trimmed by 0 bases and J by 10 bases, leaving 15 bases between them.

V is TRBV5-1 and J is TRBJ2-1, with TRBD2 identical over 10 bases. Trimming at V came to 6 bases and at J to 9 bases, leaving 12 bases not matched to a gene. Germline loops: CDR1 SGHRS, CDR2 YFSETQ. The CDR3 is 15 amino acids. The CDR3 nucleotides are TGCGCCAGCACCGCAGCGGGAGGGCCTGTGGGTGAGCAGTTCTTC. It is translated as CASTAAGGPVGEQFF.

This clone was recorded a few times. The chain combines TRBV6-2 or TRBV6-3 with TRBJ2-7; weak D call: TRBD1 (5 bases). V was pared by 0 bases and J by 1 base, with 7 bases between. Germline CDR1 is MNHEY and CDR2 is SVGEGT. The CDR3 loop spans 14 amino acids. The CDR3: CASSYSAGSYEQYF. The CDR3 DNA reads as TGTGCCAGCAGTTACTCGGCAGGGTCCTACGAGCAGTACTTC.

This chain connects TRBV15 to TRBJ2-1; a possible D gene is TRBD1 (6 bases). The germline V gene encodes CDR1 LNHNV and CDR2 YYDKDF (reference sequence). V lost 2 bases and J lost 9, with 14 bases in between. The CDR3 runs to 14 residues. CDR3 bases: TGTGCCACCAGCAGACCCACAGGGCTCCTTGAGCAGTTCTTC. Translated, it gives CATSRPTGLLEQFF.